The 3 T cell receptor beta chains listed next were all sequenced from one sample in a study of blood T cell repertoires in COVID-19. Sequencing used immunoSEQ multiplex PCR; TCRdb keeps in-frame clones, though not all of them. The data contain 310,000 or so clones, roughly 90% of them singletons. The sequenced sample was peripheral blood. The source is a woman aged 45-65 years with active or convalescent COVID-19.

The chain links TRBV27 to TRBJ1-2, with a weak D call TRBD1 (5 bases). Trimming removed 4 bases at V and 4 bases at J, with 13 bases between. Germline CDR1 is MNHEY and CDR2 is SMNVEV (reference sequence). CDR3 length: 14 residues. The CDR3 loop reads CASSYTPGGYGYTF. DNA of the CDR3: TGTGCCAGCAGTTATACCCCCGGGGGCTATGGCTACACCTTC.

V is TRBV6-5 and J is TRBJ2-7; D remains unclear. V lost 8 bases and J lost 2, with 10 bases in between. CDR1 and CDR2 from the germline V gene are MNHEY and SVGAGI. CDR3 length equals 12 residues. The CDR3 loop reads CASLAYPYEQYF. Written as DNA, the CDR3 is TGTGCCAGCCTCGCCTATCCCTACGAGCAGTACTTC.

This rearrangement joins TRBV30 to TRBJ1-1; 10 bases line up with TRBD1. Germline V lookup: CDR1 GTSNPN, CDR2 SVGIG (reference sequence). Losses at the gene ends were 1 base for V and 1 base for J; bases not matched to a gene: 3. The CDR3 spans 15 residues. The CDR3 coding sequence is TGTGCCTGGAGTGAGACAGGGGGCAGGAACACTGAAGCTTTCTTT. Protein: CAWSETGGRNTEAFF.